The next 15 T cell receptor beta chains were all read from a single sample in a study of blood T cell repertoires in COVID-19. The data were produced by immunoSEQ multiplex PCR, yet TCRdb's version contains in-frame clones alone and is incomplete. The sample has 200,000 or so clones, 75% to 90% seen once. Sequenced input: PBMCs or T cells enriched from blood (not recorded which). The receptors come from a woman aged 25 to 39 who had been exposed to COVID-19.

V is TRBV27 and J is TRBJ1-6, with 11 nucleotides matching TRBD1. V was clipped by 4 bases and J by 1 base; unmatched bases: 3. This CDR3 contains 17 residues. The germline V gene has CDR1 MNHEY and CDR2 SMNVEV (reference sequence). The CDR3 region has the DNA TGTGCCAGCAGTTGGGGACAGGGGGGATCCTATAATTCACCCCTCCACTTT. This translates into CASSWGQGGSYNSPLHF.

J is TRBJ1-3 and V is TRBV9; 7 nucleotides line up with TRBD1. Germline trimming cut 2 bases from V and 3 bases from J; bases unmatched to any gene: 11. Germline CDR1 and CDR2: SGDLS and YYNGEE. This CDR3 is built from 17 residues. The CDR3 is CASSVHRGPSFGNTIYF. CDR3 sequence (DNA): TGTGCCAGCAGCGTTCACAGGGGCCCATCCTTTGGAAACACCATATATTTT.

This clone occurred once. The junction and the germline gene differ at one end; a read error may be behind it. In nucleotides, the CDR3 is TGCGCCAGCAGCTTGAGGAGCACAGGGGGCTGGATCTTC. It specifies CASSLRSTGGWIF. V usage is TRBV5-1 and J usage is TRBJ2-1; 9 bases are a match to TRBD1. This CDR3 contains 13 residues. The germline V gene encodes CDR1 SGHRS and CDR2 YFSETQ.

The DNA for the CDR3 is TGTGCCAGCAGCCGGGGACTAGCGCTCAATGAGCAGTTCTTC. It translates to CASSRGLALNEQFF. The chain joins TRBV7-6 to TRBJ2-1; 10 bases line up with TRBD2. CDR1 is SGHVS and CDR2 is FNYEAQ in the germline V gene. This CDR3 contains 14 residues. The V and J ends lost 5 bases and 6 bases, in that order; junction bases with no gene match: 4.

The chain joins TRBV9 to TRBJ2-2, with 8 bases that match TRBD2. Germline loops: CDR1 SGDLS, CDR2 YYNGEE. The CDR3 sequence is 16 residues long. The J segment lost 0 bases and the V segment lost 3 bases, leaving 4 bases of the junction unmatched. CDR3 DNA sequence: TGTGCCAGCAGCGGGCCGGGACTAGCGAACACCGGGGAGCTGTTTTTT. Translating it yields CASSGPGLANTGELFF.

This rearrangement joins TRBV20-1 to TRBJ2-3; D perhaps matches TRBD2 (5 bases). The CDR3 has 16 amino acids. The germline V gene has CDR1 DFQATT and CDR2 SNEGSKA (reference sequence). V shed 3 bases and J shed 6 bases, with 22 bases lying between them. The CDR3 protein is CSASSLEALPRDTQYF. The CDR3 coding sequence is TGCAGTGCTAGTTCACTGGAGGCCCTCCCTCGGGATACGCAGTATTTT.

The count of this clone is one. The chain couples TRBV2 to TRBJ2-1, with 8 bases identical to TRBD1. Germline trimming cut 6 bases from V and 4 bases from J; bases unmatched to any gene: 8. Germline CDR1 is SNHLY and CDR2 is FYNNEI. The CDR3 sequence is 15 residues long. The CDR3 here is CASRPDRQGYNEQFF. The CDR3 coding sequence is TGTGCCAGCAGACCGGACAGACAGGGGTACAATGAGCAGTTCTTC.

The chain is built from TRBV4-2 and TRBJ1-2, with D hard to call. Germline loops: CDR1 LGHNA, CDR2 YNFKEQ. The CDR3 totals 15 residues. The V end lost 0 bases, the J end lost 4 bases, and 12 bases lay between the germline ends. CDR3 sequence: CASSQDGGRTYGYTF. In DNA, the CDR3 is TGTGCCAGCAGCCAAGATGGAGGACGGACCTATGGCTACACCTTC.

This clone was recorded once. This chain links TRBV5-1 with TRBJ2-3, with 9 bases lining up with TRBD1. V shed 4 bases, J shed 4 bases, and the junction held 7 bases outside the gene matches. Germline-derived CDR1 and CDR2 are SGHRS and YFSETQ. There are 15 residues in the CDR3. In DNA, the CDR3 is TGCGCCAGCAGCACCACAGGGGGCGACCCAGATACGCAGTATTTT. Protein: CASSTTGGDPDTQYF.

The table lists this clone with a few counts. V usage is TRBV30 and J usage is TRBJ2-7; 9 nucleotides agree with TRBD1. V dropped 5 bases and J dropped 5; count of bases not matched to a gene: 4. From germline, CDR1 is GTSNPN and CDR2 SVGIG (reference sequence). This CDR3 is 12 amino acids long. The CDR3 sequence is CAWDRGSNEQYF. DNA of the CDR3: TGTGCCTGGGACAGGGGGAGTAACGAGCAGTACTTC.

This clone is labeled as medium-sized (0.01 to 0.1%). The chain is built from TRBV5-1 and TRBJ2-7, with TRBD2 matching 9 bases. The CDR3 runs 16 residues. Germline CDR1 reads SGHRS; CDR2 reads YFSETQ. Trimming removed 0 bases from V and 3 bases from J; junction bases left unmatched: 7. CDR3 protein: CASSLEGQREVYEQYF. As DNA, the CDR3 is TGCGCCAGCAGCTTGGAAGGCCAGCGGGAGGTCTACGAGCAGTACTTC.

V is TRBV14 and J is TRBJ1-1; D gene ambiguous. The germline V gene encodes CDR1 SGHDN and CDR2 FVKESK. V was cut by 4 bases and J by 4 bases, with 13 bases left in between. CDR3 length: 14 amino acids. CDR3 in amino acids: CASSLPGGTTEAFF. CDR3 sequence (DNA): TGTGCCAGCAGCCTTCCCGGAGGTACCACTGAAGCTTTCTTT.

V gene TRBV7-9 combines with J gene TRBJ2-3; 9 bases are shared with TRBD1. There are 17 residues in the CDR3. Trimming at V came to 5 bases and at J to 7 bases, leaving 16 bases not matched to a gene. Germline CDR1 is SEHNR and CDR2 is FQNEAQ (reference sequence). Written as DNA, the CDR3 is TGTGCCAGCAGCCGCGGCCTGTTTACGGACAGGGGTAATACGCAGTATTTT. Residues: CASSRGLFTDRGNTQYF.

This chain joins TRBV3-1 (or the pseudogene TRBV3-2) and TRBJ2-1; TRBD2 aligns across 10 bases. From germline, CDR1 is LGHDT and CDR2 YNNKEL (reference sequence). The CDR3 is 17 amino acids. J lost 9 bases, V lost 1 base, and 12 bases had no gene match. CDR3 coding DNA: TGTGCCAGCAGCCAAGGGGGGGGCAGCGGGAGGGCGTCTGAGCAGTTCTTC. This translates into CASSQGGGSGRASEQFF.

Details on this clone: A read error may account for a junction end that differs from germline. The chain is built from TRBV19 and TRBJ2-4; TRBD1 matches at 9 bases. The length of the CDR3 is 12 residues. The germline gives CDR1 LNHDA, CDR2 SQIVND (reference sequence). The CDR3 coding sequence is TGTGCCAGTAGTGCCCGGGACAGGGCGCGTAACTTC. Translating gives CASSARDRARNF.